A selection of T cell receptor beta chains follows, all from one sample in a study of T cells after yellow fever vaccination. In TCRdb, the 5' RACE reads were re-called with MiXCR into one record per CDR3 protein. The sample carries about 68,000 distinct CDR3 sequences, about 6% recorded once. This material consisted of CD8+ T cells sorted from PBMCs, taken roughly seven weeks after the first yellow fever vaccination. The source of these receptors is a man aged 18 to 35 who received the YFV17D yellow fever vaccine. CDR3s include the opening cysteine and the closing phenylalanine or tryptophan. The D gene is left open where the match is weak. Only some rows state a clone size, as once, few, many or a class for expanded clones.

>-|TRBJ2-1|many|TRBV9
TGTGCCAGCAGCGCCCCAGTTTACAATGAGCAGTTCTTC
CASSAPVYNEQFF
>-|TRBJ2-3|many|TRBV11-2
TGTGCCAGCAGCTCCCTGGGTCAAGCGCCAGATACGCAGTATTTT
CASSSLGQAPDTQYF
>-|TRBJ1-2|-|TRBV4-1
TGCGCCAGCAGCCATTACAGCTATGGCTACACCTTC
CASSHYSYGYTF
>TRBD2|TRBJ2-1|many|TRBV11-2
TGTGCCAGCAGCCGAGGACTAGCGGGGGATGAGCAGTTCTTC
CASSRGLAGDEQFF
>TRBD2|TRBJ2-5|many|TRBV28
TGTGCCAGCAGTCACCCGGGGGGGACCCAGTACTTC
CASSHPGGTQYF
>-|TRBJ1-2|many|TRBV27
TGTGCCAGCAGTTTGCGTCCAGCACTCTATGGCTACACCTTC
CASSLRPALYGYTF
>-|TRBJ2-1|many|TRBV7-8
TGTGCCAGCAGACCGGGGAGCTCCTACAATGAGCAGTTCTTC
CASRPGSSYNEQFF
>-|TRBJ2-6|many|TRBV7-2
TGTGCCAGCAGTCCTTACTGGGATGGCTCTGGGGCCAACGTCCTGACTTTC
CASSPYWDGSGANVLTF
>TRBD2|TRBJ2-5|many|TRBV7-8
TGTGCCAGCAGCCCCCGGGTAGCGGGGGGCCAAGAGACCCAGTACTTC
CASSPRVAGGQETQYF
>-|TRBJ2-2|few|TRBV30
TGTGCCTGGAGTACGGGGATCGGGGAGCTGTTTTTT
CAWSTGIGELFF
>-|TRBJ2-1|-|TRBV7-9
TGTGCCAGCAGCCCCGAGGGCCGGTGCTATGAGCAGTTCTTC
CASSPEGRCYEQFF
>TRBD1|TRBJ2-5|many|TRBV3-1
TGTGCCAGCAGCCAAGAAGCCAGTCCGGGACAGGGTTATAGGGCCCAAGAGACCCAGTACTTC
CASSQEASPGQGYRAQETQYF
>-|TRBJ1-2|few|TRBV9
TGTGCCAGCAGCAGCACGTTAACCCCGGGACCGTATGGCTACACCTTC
CASSSTLTPGPYGYTF
>-|TRBJ1-2|few|TRBV29-1
TGCAGCGTTGAAGATCCGGGGCTGATTAACTATGGCTACACCTTC
CSVEDPGLINYGYTF
>TRBD1|TRBJ1-2|few|TRBV6-5
TGTGCCAGCAGTTACTCGGGGACAGGGATCTATGGCTACACCTTC
CASSYSGTGIYGYTF
>-|TRBJ2-1|many|TRBV6-1
TGTGCCAGCAGTGAAGCCGCCGCGGGGTCCTACAATGAGCAGTTCTTC
CASSEAAAGSYNEQFF
>TRBD2|TRBJ2-1|-|TRBV30
TGTGCCTGGGCTGGGGGGGCCTACAATGAGCAGTTCTTC
CAWAGGAYNEQFF
>TRBD1|TRBJ2-4|many|TRBV4-1
TGCGCCAGCAGCCAGCCAGGGGGTGCGGCCAAAAACATTCAGTACTTC
CASSQPGGAAKNIQYF
>TRBD1|TRBJ2-7|many|TRBV7-6
TGTGCCAGCAGCTTGACCGGGACAGGGGCGTACGAGCAGTACTTC
CASSLTGTGAYEQYF
>TRBD2|TRBJ2-7|few|TRBV13
TGTGCCAGCAGCCCCGCGGGAGCATCATACGAGCAGTACTTC
CASSPAGASYEQYF
>-|TRBJ1-4|few|TRBV5-1
TGCGCCAGCAGCTTGGAGGGTTTTAGGGAAAAACTGTTTTTT
CASSLEGFREKLFF
>TRBD1|TRBJ1-2|few|TRBV4-1
TGCGCCAGCAGCCCAAAAGGGGACAGGGGGAAGACCTTC
CASSPKGDRGKTF